This T cell receptor (beta chain) is drawn from a study of cytomegalovirus exposure and HLA in healthy donors. Points from the study as a whole: Researchers reported from a later analysis that most CMV-associated TCR beta chains appeared HLA-restricted. In a later analysis, donors in an Asian-associated ancestry cluster reportedly had fewer N-insertions in productive TCRs than the cohort mean.

Primers: 60 Vbeta forward and 13 Jbeta reverse. Using immunoSEQ multiplex PCR, the repertoire was profiled, and TCRdb retains in-frame clones only, with some absent. This repertoire shows roughly 120,000 clones, roughly four fifths found once; its top ten account for around 15%. Germline V gene lookup returns CDR1 SGHTA and CDR2 FQGNSA. Trimming removed 4 bases at V and 5 bases at J, with 10 bases between. The CDR3 is 13 residues long. Concerning this clone: Its antigen is unidentified.

Sequencing was performed on PBMCs. The chain links TRBV7-2 to TRBJ2-3; D gene unclear. This receptor was identified in a man aged 50 to 59 in good health and CMV-seropositive. CDR3 region: CASSSSYGDTQYF. Written as DNA, the CDR3 is TGTGCCAGCAGCTCTTCCTACGGAGATACGCAGTATTTT.